The next 9 T cell receptor beta chains were all read from a single sample in a study of response to subunit inactivated influenza vaccine. TCRdb used MiXCR to reprocess the RT-PCR reads, holding one entry per CDR3 protein. In the table there are roughly 710,000 distinct CDR3 sequences, 14% of which are singletons. Material: PBMCs from blood, obtained around two weeks before vaccination. These TCRs come from a man aged 45-60 years who received an inactivated influenza vaccine.

In this sample, this clonotype turned up a few times. The V and J genes are TRBV6-2 or TRBV6-3 and TRBJ2-5; 12 bases match TRBD2. Germline trimming cut 2 bases from V and 3 bases from J; bases unmatched to any gene: 4. This CDR3 is built from 16 residues. The germline gives CDR1 MNHEY, CDR2 SVGEGT. CDR3 in DNA: TGTGCCAGCAGTTACCCTCTAGCGGGGGGGAAAGAGACCCAGTACTTC. Translation gives CASSYPLAGGKETQYF.

A few counts support this clonotype. The rearrangement uses TRBV6-2 or TRBV6-3 and TRBJ1-1, with TRBD1 matching over 7 bases. With 9 bases clipped from V and 5 bases from J, the junction kept 9 bases outside the gene matches. This CDR3 is 13 amino acids long. Germline-derived CDR1 and CDR2 are MNHEY and SVGEGT. CDR3 region: CASRQGGRTEAFF. In DNA form, the CDR3 reads TGTGCCAGTCGACAGGGAGGTCGAACTGAAGCTTTCTTT.

V usage is TRBV10-3 and J usage is TRBJ2-6, with D hard to call. In germline, CDR1 is ENHRY, CDR2 SYGVKD. This CDR3 spans 14 amino acids. The V end lost 9 bases, the J end lost 2 bases, and 11 bases lay between the germline ends. The CDR3 sequence is CAILLGAGANVLTF. CDR3 sequence (DNA): TGTGCCATTCTCCTGGGTGCTGGGGCCAACGTCCTGACTTTC.

The chain is built from TRBV18 and TRBJ2-3; 8 bases line up with TRBD2. V shed 2 bases, J shed 5 bases, and the junction held 12 bases outside the gene matches. The germline V gene encodes CDR1 KGHSH and CDR2 LQKENI. CDR3 size: 17 residues. CDR3 coding DNA: TGTGCCAGCTCACCATCGATTAGCGGGATGTATGGAGATACGCAGTATTTT. It codes for CASSPSISGMYGDTQYF.

This clonotype was detected only a few times. The J gene is TRBJ2-3, the V gene TRBV12-3 or TRBV12-4, with unresolved D. Trimming removed 3 bases from V and 1 base from J, with 14 bases in between. CDR3 length: 16 residues. The CDR3 loop reads CASSFEVGPRTDTQYF. In DNA form, the CDR3 reads TGTGCCAGCAGTTTCGAGGTAGGGCCTCGCACAGATACGCAGTATTTT.

This clonotype appeared a few times. The chain combines TRBV11-2 with TRBJ1-5, with 11 bases that match TRBD1. After removal of 5 bases from V and 0 bases from J, the junction contained 9 bases not matched to a gene. Germline CDR1 and CDR2: SGHAT and FQNNGV. This CDR3 is built from 18 residues. The CDR3 sequence is CASSPGTGGRYSNQPQHF. The DNA for the CDR3 is TGTGCCAGCAGCCCCGGGACAGGGGGACGTTATAGCAATCAGCCCCAGCATTTT.

This chain joins TRBV11-2 and TRBJ2-7; TRBD2 might be the D (5 bases). The CDR3 contains 14 residues. CDR1 SGHAT and CDR2 FQNNGV come from the germline V gene. The V gene lost 2 bases and the J gene lost 5 bases, with 13 bases spanning the gap. Here the CDR3 reads CASSLLTGKNEQYF. The CDR3 DNA reads TGTGCCAGCAGCTTACTCACCGGGAAAAACGAGCAGTACTTC.

The V and J genes are TRBV20-1 and TRBJ2-3; 10 bases agree with TRBD1. CDR3 size: 15 residues. The germline V gene has CDR1 DFQATT and CDR2 SNEGSKA (reference sequence). The J segment lost 3 bases and the V segment lost 5 bases, leaving 8 bases of the junction unmatched. Written as DNA, the CDR3 is TGCAGTGCTGGGGACAGGGGCAAAGGAACAGATACGCAGTATTTT. The encoded protein is CSAGDRGKGTDTQYF.

In its sample, this clonotype was seen a few times. The chain employs TRBV6-5 and TRBJ2-2; 9 bases are a match to TRBD1. This CDR3 region has 15 residues. J gave up 6 bases and V 4 bases, and 6 bases lay outside the gene matches. Per germline, CDR1 MNHEY and CDR2 SVGAGI. CDR3 sequence: CASSWGQGRAGELFF. Written as DNA, the CDR3 is TGTGCCAGCAGTTGGGGACAGGGCCGCGCCGGGGAGCTGTTTTTT.